This T cell receptor beta chain was profiled in a study of beta chain features in type 1 diabetes. Study overall: The patient and healthy donor groups were comparable for age, gender and cell yields.

Worth noting for this clone: Its antigen is unidentified.

Study results and caveats: PCR could preferentially amplify shorter templates, alike in patients and controls.

The junction had 6 bases not matched to a gene; V was cut back by 8 bases and J by 4 bases. CDR3 length: 13 amino acids. Germline lookup yields CDR1 MDHEN and CDR2 SYDVKM. All of the isolated RNA was reverse transcribed, so expressed TCRB transcripts were sequenced. The assay was immunoSEQ multiplex PCR, and TCRdb's table has in-frame clones only and misses some. Altogether 500,000 to 700,000 clones are present, about 14% being singletons, with the ten largest covering around 0.1%. Sequenced: naive CD4+ T cells from blood. The sequence was collected from a man younger than 35 in good health. V is TRBV28 and J is TRBJ2-5; TRBD1 matches 8 bases. CDR3 DNA sequence: TGTGCCAGCGGCAGGGGGCGGTTAGAGACCCAGTACTTC. It is translated as CASGRGRLETQYF.